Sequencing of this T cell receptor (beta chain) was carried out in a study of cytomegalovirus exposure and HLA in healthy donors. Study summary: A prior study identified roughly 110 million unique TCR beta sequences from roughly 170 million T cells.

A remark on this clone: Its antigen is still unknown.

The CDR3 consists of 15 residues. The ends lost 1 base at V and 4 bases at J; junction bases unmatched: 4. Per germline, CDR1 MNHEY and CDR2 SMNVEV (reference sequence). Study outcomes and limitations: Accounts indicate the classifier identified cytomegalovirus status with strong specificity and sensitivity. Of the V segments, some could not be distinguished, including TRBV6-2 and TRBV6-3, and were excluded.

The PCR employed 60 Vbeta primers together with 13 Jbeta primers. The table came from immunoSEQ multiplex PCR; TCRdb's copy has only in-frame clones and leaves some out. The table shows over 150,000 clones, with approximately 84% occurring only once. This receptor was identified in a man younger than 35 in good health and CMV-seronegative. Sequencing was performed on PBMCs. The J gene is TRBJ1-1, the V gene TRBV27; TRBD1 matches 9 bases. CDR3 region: CASSLYQDRGTEAFF. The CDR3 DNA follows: TGTGCCAGCAGTTTATATCAGGACAGGGGCACTGAAGCTTTCTTT.